This T cell receptor beta chain comes out of a study of OX40 agonist ivuxolimab in advanced cancers. On the study more broadly: Males comprised 82.7% of the group, whose mean age was about 60 years (range 23 to 79). Prior checkpoint blockade (anti-PD-1, anti-PD-L1 or anti-CTLA-4) was permitted; roughly 40% had it.

Clones were read by immunoSEQ multiplex PCR, and TCRdb kept only the in-frame ones, dropping some. This table holds 30,000 to 50,000 clones, around 89% found once. Worth noting for this clone: Its specificity is unknown.

Study conclusions and caveats: Relative to CD4+ cells, CD8+ T cells on average had more expanded clones. At 0.1 to 3.0 mg/kg, clonal expansion of CD4+ and CD8+ blood T cells had occurred by week 6.

The sequence came from an adult with an advanced solid tumor such as melanoma, head and neck, liver or kidney cancer. The specimen comprised CD4+ or CD8+ T cells sorted from blood, sampled in a trial of the OX40 agonist ivuxolimab.

The CDR3 region has the DNA TGCGCCAGCAGCCTCCGAGGGTACGATGAGACCCAGTACTTC. Translated: CASSLRGYDETQYF. V gene TRBV5-1 combines with J gene TRBJ2-5; D possibly corresponds to TRBD2 (5 bases). Per germline, CDR1 SGHRS and CDR2 YFSETQ. The CDR3 covers 14 residues. The V and J ends lost 4 bases and 5 bases respectively, with 15 bases between them.